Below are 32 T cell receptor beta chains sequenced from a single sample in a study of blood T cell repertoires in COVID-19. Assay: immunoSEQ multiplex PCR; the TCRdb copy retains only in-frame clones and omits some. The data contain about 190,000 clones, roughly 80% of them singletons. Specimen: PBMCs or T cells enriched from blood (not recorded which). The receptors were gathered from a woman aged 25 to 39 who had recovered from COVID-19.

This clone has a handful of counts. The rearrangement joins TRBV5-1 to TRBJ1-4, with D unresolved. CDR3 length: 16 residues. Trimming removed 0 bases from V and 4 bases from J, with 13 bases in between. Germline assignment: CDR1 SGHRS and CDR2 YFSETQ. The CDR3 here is CASSLEPVGVNEKLFF. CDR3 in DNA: TGCGCCAGCAGCTTGGAACCGGTGGGAGTTAATGAAAAACTGTTTTTT.

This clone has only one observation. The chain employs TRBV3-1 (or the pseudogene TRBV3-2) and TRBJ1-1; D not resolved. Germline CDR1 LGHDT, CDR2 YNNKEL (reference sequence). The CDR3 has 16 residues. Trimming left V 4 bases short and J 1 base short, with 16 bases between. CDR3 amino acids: CASSPTEQIPNTEAFF. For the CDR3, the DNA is TGTGCCAGCAGCCCCACCGAACAGATTCCGAACACTGAAGCTTTCTTT.

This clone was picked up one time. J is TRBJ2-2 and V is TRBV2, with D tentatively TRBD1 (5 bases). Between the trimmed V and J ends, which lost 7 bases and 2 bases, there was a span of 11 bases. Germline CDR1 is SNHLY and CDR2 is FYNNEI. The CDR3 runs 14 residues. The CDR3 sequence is CASISRANTGELFF. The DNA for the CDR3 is TGTGCCAGCATATCCAGGGCTAACACCGGGGAGCTGTTTTTT.

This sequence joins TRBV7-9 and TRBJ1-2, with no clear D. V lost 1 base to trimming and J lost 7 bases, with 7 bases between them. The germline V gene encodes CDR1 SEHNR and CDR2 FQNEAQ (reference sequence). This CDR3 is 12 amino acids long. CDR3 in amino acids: CASSLERGGYTF. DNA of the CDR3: TGTGCCAGCAGCTTAGAGCGAGGTGGCTACACCTTC.

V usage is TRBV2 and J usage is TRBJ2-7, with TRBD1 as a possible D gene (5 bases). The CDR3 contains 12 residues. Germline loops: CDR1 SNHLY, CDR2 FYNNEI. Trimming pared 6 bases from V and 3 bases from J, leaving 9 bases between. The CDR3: CASSQGHYEQYV. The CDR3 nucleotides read TGTGCCAGCAGCCAAGGACACTACGAGCAGTACGTC.

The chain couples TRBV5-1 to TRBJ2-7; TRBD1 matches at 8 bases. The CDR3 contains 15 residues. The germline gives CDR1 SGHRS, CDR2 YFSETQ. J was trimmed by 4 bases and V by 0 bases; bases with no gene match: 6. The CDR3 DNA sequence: TGCGCCAGCAGCTTGGGGGCAGGGGGCTATTACGAGCAGTACGTC. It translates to CASSLGAGGYYEQYV.

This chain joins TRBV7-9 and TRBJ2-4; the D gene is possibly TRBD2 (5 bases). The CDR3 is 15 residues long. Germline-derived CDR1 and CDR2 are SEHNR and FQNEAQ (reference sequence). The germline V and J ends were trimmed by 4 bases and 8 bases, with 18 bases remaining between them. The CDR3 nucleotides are TGTGCCAGCAGCTCCCTGAAGGAGGTCTCGGACATTCAGTACTTC. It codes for CASSSLKEVSDIQYF. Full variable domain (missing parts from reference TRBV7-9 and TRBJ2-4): DTGVSQNPRHKITKRGQNVTFRCDPISEHNRLYWYRQTLGQGPEFLTYFQNEAQLEKSRLLSDRFSAERPKGSFSTLEIQRTEQGDSAMYLCASSSLKEVSDIQYFGAGTRLSVL.

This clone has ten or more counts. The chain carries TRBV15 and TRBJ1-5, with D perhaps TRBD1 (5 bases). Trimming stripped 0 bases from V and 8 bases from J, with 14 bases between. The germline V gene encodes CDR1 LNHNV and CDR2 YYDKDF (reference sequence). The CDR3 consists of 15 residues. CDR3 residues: CATSRDPGGSEPQHF. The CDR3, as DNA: TGTGCCACCAGCAGAGATCCGGGGGGATCTGAGCCCCAGCATTTT. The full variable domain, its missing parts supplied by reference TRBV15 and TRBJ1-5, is DAMVIQNPRYQVTQFGKPVTLSCSQTLNHNVMYWYQQKSSQAPKLLFHYYDKDFNNEADTPDNFQSRRPNTSFCFLDIRSPGLGDTAMYLCATSRDPGGSEPQHFGDGTRLSIL.

This chain's CDR3 is CASSFGTSAEQYF. The CDR3 nucleotides read TGTGCCAGCAGTTTCGGGACTAGCGCCGAGCAGTACTTC. The rearrangement links TRBV6-2 or TRBV6-3 to TRBJ2-7, with 10 positions matching TRBD2. The CDR3 sequence is 13 residues long. Germline CDR1 and CDR2: MNHEY and SVGEGT. Germline trimming cut 4 bases from V and 6 bases from J; bases unmatched to any gene: 3.

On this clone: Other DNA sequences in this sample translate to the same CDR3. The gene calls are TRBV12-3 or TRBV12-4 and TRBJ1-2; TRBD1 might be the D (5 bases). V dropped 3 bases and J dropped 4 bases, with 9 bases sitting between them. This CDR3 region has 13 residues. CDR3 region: CASSFGGAYGYTF. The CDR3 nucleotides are TGTGCCAGCAGTTTCGGGGGAGCCTATGGCTACACCTTC.

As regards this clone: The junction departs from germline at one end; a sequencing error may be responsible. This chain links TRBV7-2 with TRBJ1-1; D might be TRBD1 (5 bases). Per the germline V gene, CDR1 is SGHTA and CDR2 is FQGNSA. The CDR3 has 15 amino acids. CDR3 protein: CASSLVSGVSGFSVF. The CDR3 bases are TGTGCCAGCAGCTTAGTTTCGGGGGTATCGGGCTTTTCGGTCTTT.

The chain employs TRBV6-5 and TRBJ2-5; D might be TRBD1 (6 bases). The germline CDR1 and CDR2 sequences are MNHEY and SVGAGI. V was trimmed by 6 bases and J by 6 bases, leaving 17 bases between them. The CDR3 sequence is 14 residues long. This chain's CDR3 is CASRGAIGVQTQYF. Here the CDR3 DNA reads TGTGCCAGCAGGGGGGCTATTGGCGTACAGACCCAGTACTTC.

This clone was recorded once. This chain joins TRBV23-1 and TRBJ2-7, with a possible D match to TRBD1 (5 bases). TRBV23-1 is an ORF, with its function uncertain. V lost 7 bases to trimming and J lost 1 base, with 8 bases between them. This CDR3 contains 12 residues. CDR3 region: CASIRGSYEQYV. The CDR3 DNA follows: TGCGCCAGCATAAGGGGTTCCTACGAGCAGTACGTC.

CDR3 amino acids: CASSGGTEGDTEAFF. The DNA of the CDR3 is TGTGCCAGCAGTGGGGGGACAGAGGGGGACACTGAAGCTTTCTTT. The gene calls are TRBV28 and TRBJ1-1; TRBD1 aligns across 7 bases. Germline CDR1 and CDR2: MDHEN and SYDVKM. This CDR3 is built from 15 residues. V was pared by 5 bases and J by 3 bases, with 9 bases of the junction left unmatched.

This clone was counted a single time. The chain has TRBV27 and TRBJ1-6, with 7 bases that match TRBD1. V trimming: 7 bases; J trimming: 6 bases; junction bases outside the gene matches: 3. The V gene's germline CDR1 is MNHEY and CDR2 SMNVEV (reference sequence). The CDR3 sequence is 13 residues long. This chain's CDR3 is CASTRDSNSPLHF. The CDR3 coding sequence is TGTGCCAGCACCCGGGACAGTAATTCACCCCTCCACTTT.

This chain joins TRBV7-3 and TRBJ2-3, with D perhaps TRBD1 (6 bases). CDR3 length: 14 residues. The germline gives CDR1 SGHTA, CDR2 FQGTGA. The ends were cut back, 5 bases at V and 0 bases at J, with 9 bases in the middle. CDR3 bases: TGTGCCAGCAGCCTAGGGACAAGCACAGATACGCAGTATTTT. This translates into CASSLGTSTDTQYF.

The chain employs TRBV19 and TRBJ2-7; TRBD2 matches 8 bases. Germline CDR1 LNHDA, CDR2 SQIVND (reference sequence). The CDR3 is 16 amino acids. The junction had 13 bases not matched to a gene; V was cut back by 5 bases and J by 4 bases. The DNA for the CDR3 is TGTGCCAGTAGTCCCCCGGGGGGACTAGATGCGTACGAGCAGTACTTC. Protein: CASSPPGGLDAYEQYF.

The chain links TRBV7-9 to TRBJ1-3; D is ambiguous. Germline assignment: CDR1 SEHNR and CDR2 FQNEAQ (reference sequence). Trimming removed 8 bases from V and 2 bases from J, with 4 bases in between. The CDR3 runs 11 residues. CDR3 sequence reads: CASGPGNTIYF. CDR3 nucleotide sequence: TGTGCCAGCGGCCCTGGAAACACCATATATTTT.

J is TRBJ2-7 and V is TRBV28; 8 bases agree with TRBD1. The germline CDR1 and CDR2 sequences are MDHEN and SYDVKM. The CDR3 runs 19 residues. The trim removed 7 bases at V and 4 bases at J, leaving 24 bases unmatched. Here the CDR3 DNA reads TGTGCCAGCACCCCCTGGACAGGGTTCACAGAAACTAGAGGGTACGAGCAGTACTTC. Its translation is CASTPWTGFTETRGYEQYF.

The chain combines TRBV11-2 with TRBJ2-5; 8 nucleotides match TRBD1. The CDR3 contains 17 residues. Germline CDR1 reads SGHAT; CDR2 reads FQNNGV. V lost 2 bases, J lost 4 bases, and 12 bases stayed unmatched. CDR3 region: CASSLLGQAAGGETQYF. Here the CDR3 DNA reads TGTGCCAGCAGCTTACTGGGACAGGCCGCAGGGGGAGAGACCCAGTACTTC. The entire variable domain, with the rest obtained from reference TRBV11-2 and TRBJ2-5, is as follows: EAGVAQSPRYKIIEKRQSVAFWCNPISGHATLYWYQQILGQGPKLLIQFQNNGVVDDSQLPKDRFSAERLKGVDSTLKIQPAKLEDSAVYLCASSLLGQAAGGETQYFGPGTRLLVL.

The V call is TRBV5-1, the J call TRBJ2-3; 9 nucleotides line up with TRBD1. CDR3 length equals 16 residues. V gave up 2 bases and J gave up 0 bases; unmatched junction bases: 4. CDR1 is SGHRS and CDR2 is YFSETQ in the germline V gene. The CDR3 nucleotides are TGCGCCAGCAGCTTCGGACAGGGGCAAAGCACAGATACGCAGTATTTT. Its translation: CASSFGQGQSTDTQYF.

The CDR3 loop reads CASSPILGQGVLGTQYF. CDR3 sequence (DNA): TGCGCCAGCAGCCCAATCCTAGGACAGGGGGTGTTGGGGACCCAGTACTTC. This sequence joins TRBV5-1 and TRBJ2-5, with 10 bases fitting TRBD1. The ends lost 4 bases at V and 7 bases at J; junction bases unmatched: 16. This CDR3 contains 17 residues. CDR1 and CDR2 (germline): SGHRS, YFSETQ.

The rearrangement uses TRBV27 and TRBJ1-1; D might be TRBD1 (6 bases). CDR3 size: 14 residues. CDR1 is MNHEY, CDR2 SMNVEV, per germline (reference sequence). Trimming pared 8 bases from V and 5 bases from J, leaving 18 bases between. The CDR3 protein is CASSVLQGWTEAFF. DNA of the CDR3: TGTGCCAGCTCCGTGTTACAGGGATGGACTGAAGCTTTCTTT.

The CDR3 DNA reads as TGTGCCAGTAGTACATACATCGAAGCTTTCTTT. This codes for CASSTYIEAFF. J is TRBJ1-1 and V is TRBV19; no firm D call. The germline V and J ends were trimmed by 4 bases and 8 bases, with 8 bases remaining between them. CDR1 and CDR2 (germline): LNHDA, SQIVND (reference sequence). The CDR3 spans 11 residues.

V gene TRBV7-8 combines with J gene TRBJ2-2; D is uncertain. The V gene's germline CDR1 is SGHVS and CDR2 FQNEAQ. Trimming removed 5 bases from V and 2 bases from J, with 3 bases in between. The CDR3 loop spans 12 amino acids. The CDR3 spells CASSPNTGELFF. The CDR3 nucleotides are TGTGCCAGCAGCCCAAACACCGGGGAGCTGTTTTTT.

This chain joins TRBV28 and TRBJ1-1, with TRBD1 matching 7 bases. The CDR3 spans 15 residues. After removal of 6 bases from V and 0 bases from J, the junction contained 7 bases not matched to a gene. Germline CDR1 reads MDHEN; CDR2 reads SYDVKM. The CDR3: CASRTDRHLNTEAFF. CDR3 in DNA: TGTGCCAGCAGGACGGACAGGCATTTGAACACTGAAGCTTTCTTT. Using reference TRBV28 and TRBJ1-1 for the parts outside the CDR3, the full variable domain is DVKVTQSSRYLVKRTGEKVFLECVQDMDHENMFWYRQDPGLGLRLIYFSYDVKMKEKGDIPEGYSVSREKKERFSLILESASTNQTSMYLCASRTDRHLNTEAFFGQGTRLTVV.

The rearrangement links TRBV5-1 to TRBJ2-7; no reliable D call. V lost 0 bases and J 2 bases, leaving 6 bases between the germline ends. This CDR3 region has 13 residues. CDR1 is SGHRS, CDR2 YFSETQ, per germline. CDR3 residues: CASSLGPAYEQYF. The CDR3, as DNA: TGCGCCAGCAGCTTGGGGCCCGCCTACGAGCAGTACTTC.

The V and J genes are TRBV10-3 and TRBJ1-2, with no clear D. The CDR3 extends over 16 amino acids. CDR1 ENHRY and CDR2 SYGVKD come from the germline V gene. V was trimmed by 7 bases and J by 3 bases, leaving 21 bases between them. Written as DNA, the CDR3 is TGTGCCATCACCTATAGTTCTTCGGGTTTGGACTATGGCTACACCTTC. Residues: CAITYSSSGLDYGYTF.

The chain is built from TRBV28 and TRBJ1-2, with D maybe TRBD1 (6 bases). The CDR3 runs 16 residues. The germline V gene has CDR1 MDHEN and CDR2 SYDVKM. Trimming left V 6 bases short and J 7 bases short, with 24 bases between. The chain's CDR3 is CASRRGGGGVISGYTF. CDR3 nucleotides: TGTGCCAGCAGAAGAGGCGGCGGGGGCGTTATTTCTGGCTACACCTTC.

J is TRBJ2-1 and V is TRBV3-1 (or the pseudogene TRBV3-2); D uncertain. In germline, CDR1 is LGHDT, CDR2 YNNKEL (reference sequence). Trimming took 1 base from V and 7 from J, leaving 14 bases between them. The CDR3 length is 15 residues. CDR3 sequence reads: CASSQALNRRNEQFF. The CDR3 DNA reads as TGTGCCAGCAGCCAAGCCCTTAACCGCAGGAATGAGCAGTTCTTC.

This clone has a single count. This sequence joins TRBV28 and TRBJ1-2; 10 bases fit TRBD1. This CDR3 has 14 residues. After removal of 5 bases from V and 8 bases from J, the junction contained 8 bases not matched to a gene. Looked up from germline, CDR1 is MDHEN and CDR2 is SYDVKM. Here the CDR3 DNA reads TGTGCCAGCAGTGTCGACAGGGGGCAGCGGGGCTACACCTTC. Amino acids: CASSVDRGQRGYTF.

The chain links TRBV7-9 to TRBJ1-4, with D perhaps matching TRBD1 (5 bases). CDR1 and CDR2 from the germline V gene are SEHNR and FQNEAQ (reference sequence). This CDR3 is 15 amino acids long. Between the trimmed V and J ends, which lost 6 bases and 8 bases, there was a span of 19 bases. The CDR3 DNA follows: TGTGCCAGCAGTTTTGCGGGGGGTTCTCAGGAAAAACTGTTTTTT. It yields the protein CASSFAGGSQEKLFF. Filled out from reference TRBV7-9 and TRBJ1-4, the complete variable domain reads DTGVSQNPRHKITKRGQNVTFRCDPISEHNRLYWYRQTLGQGPEFLTYFQNEAQLEKSRLLSDRFSAERPKGSFSTLEIQRTEQGDSAMYLCASSFAGGSQEKLFFGSGTQLSVL.